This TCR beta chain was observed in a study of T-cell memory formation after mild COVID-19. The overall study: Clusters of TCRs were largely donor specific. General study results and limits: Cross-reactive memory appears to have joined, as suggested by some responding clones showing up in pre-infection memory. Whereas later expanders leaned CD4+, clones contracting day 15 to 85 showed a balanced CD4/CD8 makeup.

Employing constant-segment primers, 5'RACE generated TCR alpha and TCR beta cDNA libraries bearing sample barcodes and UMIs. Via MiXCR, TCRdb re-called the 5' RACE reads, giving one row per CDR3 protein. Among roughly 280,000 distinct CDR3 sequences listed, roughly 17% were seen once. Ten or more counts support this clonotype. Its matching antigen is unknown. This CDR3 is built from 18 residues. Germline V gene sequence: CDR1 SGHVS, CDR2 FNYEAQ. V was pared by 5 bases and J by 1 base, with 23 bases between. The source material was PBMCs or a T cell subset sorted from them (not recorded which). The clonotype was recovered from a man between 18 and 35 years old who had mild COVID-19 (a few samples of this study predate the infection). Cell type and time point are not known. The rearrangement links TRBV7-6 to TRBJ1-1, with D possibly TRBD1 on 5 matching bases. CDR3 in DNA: TGTGCCAGCAGCCCCAGGGACCCCCAGTCACTAGAGAACACTGAAGCTTTCTTT. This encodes CASSPRDPQSLENTEAFF.